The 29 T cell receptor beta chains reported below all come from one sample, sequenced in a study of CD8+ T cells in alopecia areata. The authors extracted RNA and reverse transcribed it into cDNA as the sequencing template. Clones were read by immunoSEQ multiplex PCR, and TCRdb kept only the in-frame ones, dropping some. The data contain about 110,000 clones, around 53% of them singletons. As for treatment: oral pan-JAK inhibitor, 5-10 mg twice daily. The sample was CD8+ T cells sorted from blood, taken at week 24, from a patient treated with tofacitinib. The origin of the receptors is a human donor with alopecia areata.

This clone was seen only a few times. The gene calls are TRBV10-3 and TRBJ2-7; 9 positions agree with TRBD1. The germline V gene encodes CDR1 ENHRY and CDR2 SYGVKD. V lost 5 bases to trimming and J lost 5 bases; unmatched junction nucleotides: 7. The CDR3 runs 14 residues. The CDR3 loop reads CAISSGTGINEQYF. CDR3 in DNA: TGTGCCATCAGTTCCGGGACAGGGATCAACGAGCAGTACTTC.

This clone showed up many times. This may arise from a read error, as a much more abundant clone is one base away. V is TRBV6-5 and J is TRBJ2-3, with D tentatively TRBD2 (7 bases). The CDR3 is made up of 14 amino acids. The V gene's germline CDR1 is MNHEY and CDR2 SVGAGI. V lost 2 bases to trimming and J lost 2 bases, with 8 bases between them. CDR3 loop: CASSYGGATDTQYF. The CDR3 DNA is TGTGCCAGCAGTTACGGGGGGGCCACAGATACGCAGTATTTT.

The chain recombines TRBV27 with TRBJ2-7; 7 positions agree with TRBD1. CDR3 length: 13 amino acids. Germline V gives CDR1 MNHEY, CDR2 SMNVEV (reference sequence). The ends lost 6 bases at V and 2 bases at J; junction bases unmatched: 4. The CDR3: CASSYGQAYEQYF. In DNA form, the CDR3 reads TGTGCCAGCAGCTACGGACAGGCCTACGAGCAGTACTTC.

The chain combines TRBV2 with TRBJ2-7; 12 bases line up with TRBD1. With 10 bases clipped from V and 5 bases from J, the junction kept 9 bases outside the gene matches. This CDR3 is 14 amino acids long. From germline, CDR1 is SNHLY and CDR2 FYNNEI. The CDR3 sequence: CATDGDRGLNEQYF. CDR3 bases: TGTGCCACCGACGGGGACAGGGGGCTCAACGAGCAGTACTTC.

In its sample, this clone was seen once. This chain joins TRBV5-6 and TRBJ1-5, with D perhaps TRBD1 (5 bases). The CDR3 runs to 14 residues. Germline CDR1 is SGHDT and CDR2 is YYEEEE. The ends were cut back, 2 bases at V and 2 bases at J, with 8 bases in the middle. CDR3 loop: CASSFREGNQPQHF. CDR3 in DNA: TGTGCCAGCAGCTTCAGGGAGGGCAATCAGCCCCAGCATTTT.

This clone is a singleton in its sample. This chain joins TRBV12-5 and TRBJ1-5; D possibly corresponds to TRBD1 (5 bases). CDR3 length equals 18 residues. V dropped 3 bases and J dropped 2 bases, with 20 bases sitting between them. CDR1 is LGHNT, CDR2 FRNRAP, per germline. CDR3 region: CASGFPPSEDSRNQPQHF. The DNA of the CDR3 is TGTGCTAGTGGTTTTCCTCCGAGTGAAGACAGCCGCAATCAGCCCCAGCATTTT.

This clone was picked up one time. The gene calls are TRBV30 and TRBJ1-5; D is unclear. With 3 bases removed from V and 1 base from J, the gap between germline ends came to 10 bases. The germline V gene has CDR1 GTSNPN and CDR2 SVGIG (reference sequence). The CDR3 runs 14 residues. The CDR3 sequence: CAWSLARSNQPQHF. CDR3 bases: TGTGCCTGGAGCCTAGCCCGGAGCAATCAGCCCCAGCATTTT.

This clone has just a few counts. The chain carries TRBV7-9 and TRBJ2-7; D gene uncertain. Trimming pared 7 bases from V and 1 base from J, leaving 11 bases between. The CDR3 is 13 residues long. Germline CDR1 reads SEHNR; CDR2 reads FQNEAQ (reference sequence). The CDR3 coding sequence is TGTGCCAGCAATGAGGACCGGTCCTACGAGCAGTACTTC. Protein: CASNEDRSYEQYF. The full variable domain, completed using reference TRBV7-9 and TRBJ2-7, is DTGVSQNPRHKITKRGQNVTFRCDPISEHNRLYWYRQTLGQGPEFLTYFQNEAQLEKSRLLSDRFSAERPKGSFSTLEIQRTEQGDSAMYLCASNEDRSYEQYFGPGTRLTVT.

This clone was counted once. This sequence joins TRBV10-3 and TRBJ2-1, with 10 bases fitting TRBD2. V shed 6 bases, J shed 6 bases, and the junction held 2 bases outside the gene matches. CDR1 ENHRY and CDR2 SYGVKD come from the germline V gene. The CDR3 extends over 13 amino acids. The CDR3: CAIRERGGNEQFF. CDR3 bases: TGTGCCATCAGGGAGCGGGGGGGCAATGAGCAGTTCTTC.

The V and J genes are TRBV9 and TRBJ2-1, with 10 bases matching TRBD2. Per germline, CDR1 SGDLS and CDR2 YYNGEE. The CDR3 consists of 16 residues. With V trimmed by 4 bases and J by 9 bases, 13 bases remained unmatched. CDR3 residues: CASSTSGGADELEQFF. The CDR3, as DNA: TGTGCCAGCAGCACCAGCGGGGGGGCGGACGAGCTTGAGCAGTTCTTC.

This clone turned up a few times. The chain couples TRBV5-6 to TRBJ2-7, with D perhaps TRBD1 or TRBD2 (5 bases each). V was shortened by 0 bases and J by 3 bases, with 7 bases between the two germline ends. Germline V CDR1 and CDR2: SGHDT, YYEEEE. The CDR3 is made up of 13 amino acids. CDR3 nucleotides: TGTGCCAGCAGCTTGGATGGGGGCTACGAGCAGTACTTC. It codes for CASSLDGGYEQYF.

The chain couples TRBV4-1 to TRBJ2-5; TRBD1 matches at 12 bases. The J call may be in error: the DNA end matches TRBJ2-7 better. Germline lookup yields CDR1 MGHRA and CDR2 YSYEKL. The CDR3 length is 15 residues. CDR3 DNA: TGCGCCAGCAGCCCGGGACAGGGGGCTTCCTACGAGCAGTACTTC. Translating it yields CASSPGQGASYEQYF.

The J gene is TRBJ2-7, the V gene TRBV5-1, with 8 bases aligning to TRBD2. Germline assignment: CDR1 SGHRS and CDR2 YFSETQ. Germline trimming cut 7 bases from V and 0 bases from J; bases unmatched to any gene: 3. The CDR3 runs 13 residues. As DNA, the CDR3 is TGCGCCAGCGGCGGGACTAGCTCCTACGAGCAGTACTTC. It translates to CASGGTSSYEQYF.

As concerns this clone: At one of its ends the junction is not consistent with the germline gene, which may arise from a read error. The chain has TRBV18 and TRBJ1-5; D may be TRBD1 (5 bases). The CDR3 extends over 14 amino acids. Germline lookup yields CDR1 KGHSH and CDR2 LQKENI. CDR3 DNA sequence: TGTGCCACCTCATGGACACCCGAGGAGCAGCCCCAGCATTTT. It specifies CATSWTPEEQPQHF.

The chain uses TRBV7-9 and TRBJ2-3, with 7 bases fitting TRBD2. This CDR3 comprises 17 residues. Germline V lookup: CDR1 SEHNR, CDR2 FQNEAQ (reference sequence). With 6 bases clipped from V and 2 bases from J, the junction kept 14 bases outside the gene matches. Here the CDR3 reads CASSQGPKRGVTDTQYF. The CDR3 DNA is TGTGCCAGCAGTCAAGGCCCCAAACGGGGGGTCACAGATACGCAGTATTTT.

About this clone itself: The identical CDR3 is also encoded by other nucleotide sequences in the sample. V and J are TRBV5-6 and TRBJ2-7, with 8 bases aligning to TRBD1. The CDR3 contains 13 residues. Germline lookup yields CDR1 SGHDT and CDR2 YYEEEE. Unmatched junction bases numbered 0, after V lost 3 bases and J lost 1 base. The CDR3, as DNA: TGTGCCAGCAGCTGGGACAGGTCCTACGAGCAGTACTTC. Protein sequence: CASSWDRSYEQYF. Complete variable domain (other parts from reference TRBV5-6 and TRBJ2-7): DAGVTQSPTHLIKTRGQQVTLRCSPKSGHDTVSWYQQALGQGPQFIFQYYEEEERQRGNFPDRFSGHQFPNYSSELNVNALLLGDSALYLCASSWDRSYEQYFGPGTRLTVT.

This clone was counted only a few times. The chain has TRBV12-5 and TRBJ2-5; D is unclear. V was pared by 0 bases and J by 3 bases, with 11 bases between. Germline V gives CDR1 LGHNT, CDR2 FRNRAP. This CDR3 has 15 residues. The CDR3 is CASGLVPALEETQYF. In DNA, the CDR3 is TGTGCTAGTGGTTTGGTACCTGCTCTCGAAGAGACCCAGTACTTC.

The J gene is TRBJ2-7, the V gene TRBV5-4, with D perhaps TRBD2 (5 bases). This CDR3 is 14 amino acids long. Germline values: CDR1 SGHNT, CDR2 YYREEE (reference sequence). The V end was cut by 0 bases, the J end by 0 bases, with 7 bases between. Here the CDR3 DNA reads TGTGCCAGCAGCTTGGGCGGGCTCTCCTACGAGCAGTACTTC. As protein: CASSLGGLSYEQYF.

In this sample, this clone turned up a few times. The CDR3 DNA reads as TGTGCCAGCGCCGATTTCAGGGAAGTGGACACTGAAGCTTTCTTT. Amino acid sequence: CASADFREVDTEAFF. The V and J genes are TRBV19 and TRBJ1-1, with D possibly being TRBD1 (5 bases). The V gene's germline CDR1 is LNHDA and CDR2 SQIVND (reference sequence). The CDR3 is made up of 15 amino acids. With 9 bases removed from V and 3 bases from J, the gap between germline ends came to 20 bases.

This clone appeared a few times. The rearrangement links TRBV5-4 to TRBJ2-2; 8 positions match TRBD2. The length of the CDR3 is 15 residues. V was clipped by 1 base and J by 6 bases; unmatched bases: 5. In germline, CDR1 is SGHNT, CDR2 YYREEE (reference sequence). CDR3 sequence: CASSLPPAGAGELFF. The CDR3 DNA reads TGTGCCAGCAGCTTGCCTCCAGCGGGGGCCGGGGAGCTGTTTTTT.

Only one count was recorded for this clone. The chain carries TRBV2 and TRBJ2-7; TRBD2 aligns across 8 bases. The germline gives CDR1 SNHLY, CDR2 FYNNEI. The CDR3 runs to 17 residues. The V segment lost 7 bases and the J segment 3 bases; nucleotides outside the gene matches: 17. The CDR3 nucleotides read TGTGCCAGCACAACCATCGGGGGGGGCAGTCGGGACTACGAGCAGTACTTC. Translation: CASTTIGGGSRDYEQYF.

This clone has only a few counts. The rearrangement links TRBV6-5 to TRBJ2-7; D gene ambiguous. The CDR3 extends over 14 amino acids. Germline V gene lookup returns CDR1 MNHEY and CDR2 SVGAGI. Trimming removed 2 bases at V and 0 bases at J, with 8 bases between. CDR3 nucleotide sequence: TGTGCCAGCAGTTACGCGTCCCTCTCCTACGAGCAGTACTTC. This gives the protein CASSYASLSYEQYF.

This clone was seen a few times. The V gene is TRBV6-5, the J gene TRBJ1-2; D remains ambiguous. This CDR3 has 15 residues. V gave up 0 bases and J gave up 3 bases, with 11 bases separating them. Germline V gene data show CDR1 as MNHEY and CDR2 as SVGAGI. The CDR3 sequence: CASSYSGEVDYGYTF. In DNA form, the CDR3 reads TGTGCCAGCAGTTACTCTGGAGAAGTCGACTATGGCTACACCTTC.

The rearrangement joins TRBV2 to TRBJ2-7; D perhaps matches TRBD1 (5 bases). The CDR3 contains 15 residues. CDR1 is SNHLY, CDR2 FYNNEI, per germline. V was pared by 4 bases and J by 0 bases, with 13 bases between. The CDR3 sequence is CASSAGHVSSYEQYF. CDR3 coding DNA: TGTGCCAGCAGTGCCGGACATGTTAGCTCCTACGAGCAGTACTTC.

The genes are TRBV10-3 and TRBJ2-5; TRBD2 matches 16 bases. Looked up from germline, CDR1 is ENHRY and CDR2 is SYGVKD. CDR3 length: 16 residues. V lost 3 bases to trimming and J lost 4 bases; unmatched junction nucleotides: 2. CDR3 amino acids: CAISDGTSGGGETQYF. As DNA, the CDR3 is TGTGCCATCAGTGATGGGACTAGCGGGGGGGGAGAGACCCAGTACTTC.

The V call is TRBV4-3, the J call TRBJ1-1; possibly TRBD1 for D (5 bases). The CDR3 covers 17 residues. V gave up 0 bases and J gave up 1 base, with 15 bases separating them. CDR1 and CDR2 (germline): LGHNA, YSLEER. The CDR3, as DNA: TGCGCCAGCAGCCAAGATGGGGCAGGGTGGGGGAACACTGAAGCTTTCTTT. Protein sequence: CASSQDGAGWGNTEAFF.

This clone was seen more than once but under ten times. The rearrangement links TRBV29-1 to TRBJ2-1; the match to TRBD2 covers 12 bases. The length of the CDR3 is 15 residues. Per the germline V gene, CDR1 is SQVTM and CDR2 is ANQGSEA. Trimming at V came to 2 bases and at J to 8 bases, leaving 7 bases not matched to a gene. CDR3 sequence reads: CSVELTSGGIYEQFF. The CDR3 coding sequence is TGCAGCGTTGAACTGACTAGCGGGGGTATATATGAGCAGTTCTTC.

The CDR3 bases are TGCGCCAGCAGCCATCGACAGTCCTACGAGCAGTACTTC. Translation gives CASSHRQSYEQYF. The genes are TRBV4-1 and TRBJ2-7; a weak D match, TRBD1 (5 bases). Trimming took 3 bases from V and 1 from J, leaving 7 bases between them. The CDR3 covers 13 residues. The germline V gene has CDR1 MGHRA and CDR2 YSYEKL.

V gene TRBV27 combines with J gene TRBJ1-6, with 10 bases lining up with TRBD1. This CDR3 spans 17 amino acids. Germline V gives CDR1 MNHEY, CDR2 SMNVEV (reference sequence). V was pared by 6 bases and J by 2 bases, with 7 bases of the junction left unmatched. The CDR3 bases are TGTGCCAGCAGCGTCCCGGGACAGGGGCCCTATAATTCACCCCTCCACTTT. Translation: CASSVPGQGPYNSPLHF.